A single TCR beta chain is shown here with its context. The antigen is undetermined. This sample is part of a study of cytomegalovirus exposure and HLA in healthy donors. Turning to the study itself: Early released data comprised around 80 million unique TCRs from HLA-typed donors.

The study, taken as a whole, reports: According to a later analysis, most TCR beta chains associated with CMV appeared HLA-restricted. An Asian-associated ancestry cluster reportedly showed fewer N-insertions than the roughly 670-donor mean in a later analysis.

A multiplex PCR was run with 60 Vbeta primers and 13 Jbeta primers. Method: immunoSEQ multiplex PCR; TCRdb's copy keeps in-frame clones and lacks some. The table has about 140,000 clones, around four fifths seen once; the top ten hold approximately 2%. What was sequenced was PBMCs. This TCR came from a woman in her thirties or forties in good health and CMV-seronegative.

CDR3 residues: CASRPALSTEAFF. The CDR3 nucleotides are TGTGCCAGCAGGCCTGCTCTGAGCACTGAAGCTTTCTTT. The chain links TRBV27 to TRBJ1-1, with D unclear. V was shortened by 6 bases and J by 4 bases, with 12 bases between the two germline ends. In germline, CDR1 is MNHEY, CDR2 SMNVEV (reference sequence). CDR3 size: 13 residues.